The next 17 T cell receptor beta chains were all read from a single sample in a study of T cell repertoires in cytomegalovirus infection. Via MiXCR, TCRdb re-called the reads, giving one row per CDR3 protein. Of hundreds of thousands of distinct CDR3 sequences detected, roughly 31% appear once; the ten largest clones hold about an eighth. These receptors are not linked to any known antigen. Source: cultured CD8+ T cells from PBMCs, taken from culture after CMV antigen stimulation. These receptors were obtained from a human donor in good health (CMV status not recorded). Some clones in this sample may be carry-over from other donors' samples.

CDR3 residues: CASTQSGEGLYQPQHF. The DNA for the CDR3 is TGTGCCAGCACCCAAAGCGGGGAGGGCTTATATCAGCCCCAGCATTTT. The chain employs TRBV12-3 or TRBV12-4 and TRBJ1-5; D is ambiguous. The CDR3 is 16 amino acids. V was clipped by 7 bases and J by 5 bases, with 21 bases between them.

The CDR3 DNA is TGTGCCAGCAGTCTCTCCGGGACAGGGGACAATGAGCAGTTCTTC. Translating gives CASSLSGTGDNEQFF. This sequence joins TRBV27 and TRBJ2-1, with 10 nucleotides matching TRBD1. The germline V gene has CDR1 MNHEY and CDR2 SMNVEV (reference sequence). This CDR3 has 15 residues. The V segment lost 5 bases and the J segment 5 bases; nucleotides outside the gene matches: 6.

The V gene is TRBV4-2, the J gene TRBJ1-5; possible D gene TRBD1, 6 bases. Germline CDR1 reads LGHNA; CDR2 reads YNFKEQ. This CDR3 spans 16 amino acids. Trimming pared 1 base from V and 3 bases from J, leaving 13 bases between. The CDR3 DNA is TGTGCCAGCAGCCAAGTCGGGGGACACCCCAATCAGCCCCAGCATTTT. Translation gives CASSQVGGHPNQPQHF.

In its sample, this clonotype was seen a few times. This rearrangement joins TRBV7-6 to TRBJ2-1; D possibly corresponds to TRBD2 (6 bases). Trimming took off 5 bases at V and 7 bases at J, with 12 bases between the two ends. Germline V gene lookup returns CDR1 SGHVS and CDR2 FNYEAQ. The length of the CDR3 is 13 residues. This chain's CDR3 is CASSRLGGNEQFF. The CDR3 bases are TGTGCCAGCAGCCGCCTAGGAGGGAATGAGCAGTTCTTC.

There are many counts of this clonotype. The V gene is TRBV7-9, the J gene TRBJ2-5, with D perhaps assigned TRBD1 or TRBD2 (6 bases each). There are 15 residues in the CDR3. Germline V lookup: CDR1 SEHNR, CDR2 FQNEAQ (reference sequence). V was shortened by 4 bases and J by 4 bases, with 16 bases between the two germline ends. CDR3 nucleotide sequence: TGTGCCAGCAGCTCTAGAGAAAAGGGGGGAGAGACCCAGTACTTC. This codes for CASSSREKGGETQYF. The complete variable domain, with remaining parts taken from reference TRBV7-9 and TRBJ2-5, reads DTGVSQNPRHKITKRGQNVTFRCDPISEHNRLYWYRQTLGQGPEFLTYFQNEAQLEKSRLLSDRFSAERPKGSFSTLEIQRTEQGDSAMYLCASSSREKGGETQYFGPGTRLLVL.

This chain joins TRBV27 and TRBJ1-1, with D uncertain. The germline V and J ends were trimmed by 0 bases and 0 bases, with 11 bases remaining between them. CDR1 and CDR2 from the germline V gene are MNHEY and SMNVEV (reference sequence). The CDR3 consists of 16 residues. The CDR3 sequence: CASSLSIGRLNTEAFF. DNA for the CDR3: TGTGCCAGCAGTTTATCAATAGGACGGTTGAACACTGAAGCTTTCTTT.

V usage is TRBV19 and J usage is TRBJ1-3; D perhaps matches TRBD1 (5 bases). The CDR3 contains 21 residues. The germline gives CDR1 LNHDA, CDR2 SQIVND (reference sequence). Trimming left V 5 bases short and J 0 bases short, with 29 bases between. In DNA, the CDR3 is TGTGCCAGTAGTCCCCAGGGCCGCTGGGAAATGATTATGCTCTCTGGAAACACCATATATTTT. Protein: CASSPQGRWEMIMLSGNTIYF.

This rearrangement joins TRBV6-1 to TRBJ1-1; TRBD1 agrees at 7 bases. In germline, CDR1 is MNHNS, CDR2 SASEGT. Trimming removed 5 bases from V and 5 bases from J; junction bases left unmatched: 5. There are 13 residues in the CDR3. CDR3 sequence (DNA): TGTGCCAGCAGTTTCCCACAGGGGACTGAAGCTTTCTTT. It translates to CASSFPQGTEAFF.

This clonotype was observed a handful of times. CDR3 protein: CATLLRETLLSNTEAFF. The CDR3, as DNA: TGTGCCACCCTCCTTCGGGAAACTCTCCTTTCTAACACTGAAGCTTTCTTT. The V gene is TRBV18, the J gene TRBJ1-1; D gene unclear. Germline CDR1 reads KGHSH; CDR2 reads LQKENI. The CDR3 runs 17 residues. The V gene lost 10 bases and the J gene lost 2 bases, with 26 bases spanning the gap.

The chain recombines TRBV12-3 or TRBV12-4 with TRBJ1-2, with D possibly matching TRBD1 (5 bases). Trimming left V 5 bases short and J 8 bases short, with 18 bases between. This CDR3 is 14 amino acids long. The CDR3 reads CASSPRGPSSGYTF. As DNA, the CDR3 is TGTGCCAGCAGTCCCCGGGGCCCGTCGTCAGGCTACACCTTC.

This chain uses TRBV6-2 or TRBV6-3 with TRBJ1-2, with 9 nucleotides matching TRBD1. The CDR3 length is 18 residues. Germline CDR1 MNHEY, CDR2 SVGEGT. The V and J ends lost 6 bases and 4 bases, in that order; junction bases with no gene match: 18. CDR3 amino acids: CASSSSRDRDLFAYGYTF. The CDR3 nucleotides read TGTGCCAGCAGCTCCAGTCGGGACAGGGACCTCTTTGCCTATGGCTACACCTTC.

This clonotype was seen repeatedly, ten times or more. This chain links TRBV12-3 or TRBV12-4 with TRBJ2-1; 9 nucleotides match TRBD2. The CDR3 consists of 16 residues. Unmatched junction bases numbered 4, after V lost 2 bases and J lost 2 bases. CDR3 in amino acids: CASSLRSGGTYNEQFF. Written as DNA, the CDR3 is TGTGCCAGCAGTTTAAGAAGCGGGGGGACCTACAATGAGCAGTTCTTC.

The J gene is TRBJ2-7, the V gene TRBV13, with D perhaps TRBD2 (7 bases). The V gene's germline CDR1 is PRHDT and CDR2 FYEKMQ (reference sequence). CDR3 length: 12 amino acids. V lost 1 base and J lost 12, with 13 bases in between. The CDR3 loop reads CASSLVRGAAYF. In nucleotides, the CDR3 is TGTGCCAGCAGCTTAGTTCGGGGGGCGGCGTACTTC.

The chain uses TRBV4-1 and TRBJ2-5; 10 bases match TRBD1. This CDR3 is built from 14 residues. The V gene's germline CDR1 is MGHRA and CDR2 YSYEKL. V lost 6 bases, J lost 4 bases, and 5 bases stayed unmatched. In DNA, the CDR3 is TGCGCCAGCAGTCAGGACAGGGGGGGAGAGACCCAGTACTTC. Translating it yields CASSQDRGGETQYF.

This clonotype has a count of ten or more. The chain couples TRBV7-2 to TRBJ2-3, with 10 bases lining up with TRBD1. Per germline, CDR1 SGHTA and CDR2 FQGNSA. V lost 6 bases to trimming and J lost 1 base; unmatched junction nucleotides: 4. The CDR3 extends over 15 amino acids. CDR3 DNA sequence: TGTGCCAGCAGTCAAGACAGGGGGCGCACAGATACGCAGTATTTT. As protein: CASSQDRGRTDTQYF.

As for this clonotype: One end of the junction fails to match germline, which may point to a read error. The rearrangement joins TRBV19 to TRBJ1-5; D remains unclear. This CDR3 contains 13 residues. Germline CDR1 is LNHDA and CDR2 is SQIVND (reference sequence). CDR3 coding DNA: TGTGCGAGTACGTCGCGAGGGAATCAGCCCCAGCATTTT. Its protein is CASTSRGNQPQHF.

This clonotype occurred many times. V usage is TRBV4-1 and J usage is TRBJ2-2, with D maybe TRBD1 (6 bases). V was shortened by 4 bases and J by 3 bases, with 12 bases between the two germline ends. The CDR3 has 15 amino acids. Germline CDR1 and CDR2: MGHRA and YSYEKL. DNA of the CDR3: TGCGCCAGCAGCCCTTGGGACACTGACACCGGGGAGCTGTTTTTT. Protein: CASSPWDTDTGELFF.